This T cell receptor beta chain was captured in a study of control samples from healthy donors and cancer patients. Profiled with immunoSEQ multiplex PCR; TCRdb holds only in-frame clones, not every one. The table records about 130,000 clones, just under 95% of them present only once. Trimming took 4 bases from V and 1 from J, leaving 10 bases between them. The CDR3 consists of 13 residues. Germline CDR1 and CDR2: SQVTM and ANQGSEA. The sequencing input was PBMCs. The TCR was taken from a man in his 60s with colorectal cancer. V and J are TRBV29-1 and TRBJ1-1; the D gene is possibly TRBD1 (5 bases). The DNA for the CDR3 is TGCAGCGTTGTACTGACAGAGAACACTGAAGCTTTCTTT. Amino acids: CSVVLTENTEAFF. The entire variable domain, with the rest obtained from reference TRBV29-1 and TRBJ1-1, is as follows: SAVISQKPSRDICQRGTSLTIQCQVDSQVTMMFWYRQQPGQSLTLIATANQGSEATYESGFVIDKFPISRPNLTFSTLTVSNMSPEDSSIYLCSVVLTENTEAFFGQGTRLTVV.